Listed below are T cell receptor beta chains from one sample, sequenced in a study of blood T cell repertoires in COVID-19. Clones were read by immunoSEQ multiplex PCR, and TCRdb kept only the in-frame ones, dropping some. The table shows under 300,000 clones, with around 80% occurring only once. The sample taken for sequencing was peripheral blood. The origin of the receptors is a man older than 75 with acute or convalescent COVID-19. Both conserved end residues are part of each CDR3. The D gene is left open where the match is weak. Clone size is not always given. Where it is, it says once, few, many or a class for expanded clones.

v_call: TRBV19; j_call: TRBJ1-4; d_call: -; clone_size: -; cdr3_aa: CASTSGTDYEKLFF; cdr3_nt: TGTGCCAGTACCTCCGGGACTGACTATGAAAAACTGTTTTTT
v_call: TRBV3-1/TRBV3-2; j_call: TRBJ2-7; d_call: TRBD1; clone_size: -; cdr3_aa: CASSQAPGGFYEQYF; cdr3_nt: TGTGCCAGCAGCCAGGCCCCAGGGGGATTCTACGAGCAGTACTTC
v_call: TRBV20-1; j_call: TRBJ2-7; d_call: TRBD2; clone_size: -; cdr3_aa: CSASQAGGPLYEQYF; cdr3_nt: TGCAGTGCTAGTCAAGCGGGAGGGCCCCTCTACGAGCAGTACTTC
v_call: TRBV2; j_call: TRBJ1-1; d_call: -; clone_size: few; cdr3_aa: CASSELGTEAFF; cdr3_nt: TGTGCCAGCAGTGAACTCGGTACTGAAGCTTTCTTT
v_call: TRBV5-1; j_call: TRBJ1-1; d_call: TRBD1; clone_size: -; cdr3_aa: CASSLQGAAEAFF; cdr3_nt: TGCGCCAGCAGCTTACAGGGGGCAGCTGAAGCTTTCTTT
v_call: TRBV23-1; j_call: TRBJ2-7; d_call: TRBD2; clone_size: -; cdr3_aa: CASGTGEGKMSSEQYF; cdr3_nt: TGCGCCAGCGGGACTGGGGAGGGTAAAATGAGCTCCGAGCAGTACTTC
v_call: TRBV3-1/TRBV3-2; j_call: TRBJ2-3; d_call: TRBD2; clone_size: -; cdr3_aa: CASSLGTSGFTDTQYF; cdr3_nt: TGTGCCAGCAGCCTCGGGACTAGCGGCTTCACAGATACGCAGTATTTT
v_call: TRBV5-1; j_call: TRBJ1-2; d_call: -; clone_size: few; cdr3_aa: CASSSTADASYGYTF; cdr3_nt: TGCGCCAGCAGCTCCACAGCGGATGCTAGCTATGGCTACACCTTC
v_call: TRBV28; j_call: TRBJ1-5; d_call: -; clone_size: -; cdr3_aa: CASSSAVRGPQHF; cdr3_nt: TGTGCCAGCAGTTCCGCCGTGCGAGGGCCCCAGCATTTT
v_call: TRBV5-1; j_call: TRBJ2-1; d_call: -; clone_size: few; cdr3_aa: CASSLLGSYNEQFF; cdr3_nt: TGCGCCAGCAGCTTGCTGGGGAGCTACAATGAGCAGTTCTTC
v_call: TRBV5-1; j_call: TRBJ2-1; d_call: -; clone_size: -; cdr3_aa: CASSLGGGGSYNEQFF; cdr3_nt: TGCGCCAGCAGCCTGGGGGGCGGGGGCTCCTACAATGAGCAGTTCTTC
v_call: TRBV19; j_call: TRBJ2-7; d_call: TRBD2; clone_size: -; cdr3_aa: CASSIASLAGYEQYF; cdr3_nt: TGTGCCAGTAGTATAGCGTCTTTAGCGGGCTACGAGCAGTACTTC
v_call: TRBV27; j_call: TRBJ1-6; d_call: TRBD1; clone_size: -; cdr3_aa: CASSLEDRGTSPLHF; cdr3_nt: TGTGCCAGCAGTCTCGAAGACAGGGGGACTTCACCCCTCCACTTT
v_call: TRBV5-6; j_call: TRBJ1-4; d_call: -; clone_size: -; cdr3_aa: CASSRLGPTNEKLFF; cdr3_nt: TGTGCCAGCAGCCGGCTGGGGCCAACTAATGAAAAACTGTTTTTT
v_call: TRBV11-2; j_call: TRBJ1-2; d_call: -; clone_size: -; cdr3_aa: CASSLVGWDYGYTF; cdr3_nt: TGTGCCAGCAGCTTAGTCGGGTGGGACTATGGCTACACCTTC
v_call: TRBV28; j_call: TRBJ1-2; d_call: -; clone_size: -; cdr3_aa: CASSLTGPTTGGYTF; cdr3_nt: TGTGCCAGCAGCCTTACCGGTCCGACGACGGGTGGCTACACCTTC
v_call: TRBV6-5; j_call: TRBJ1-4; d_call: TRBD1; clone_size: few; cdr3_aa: CASSLRTGLEKLFF; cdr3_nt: TGTGCCAGCAGTTTACGGACAGGGCTTGAAAAACTGTTTTTT
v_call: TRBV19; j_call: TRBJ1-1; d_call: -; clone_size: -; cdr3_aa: CASSILDGGEAFF; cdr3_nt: TGTGCCAGTAGTATCCTCGACGGAGGGGAAGCTTTCTTT
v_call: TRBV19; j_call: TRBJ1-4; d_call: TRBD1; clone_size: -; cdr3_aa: CASSAPGQGNEKLFF; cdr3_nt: TGTGCCAGTAGTGCTCCGGGACAGGGGAATGAAAAACTGTTTTTT
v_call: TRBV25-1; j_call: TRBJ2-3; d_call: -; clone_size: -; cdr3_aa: CASSDYTESTDTQYF; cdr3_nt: TGTGCCAGCAGTGATTATACAGAAAGCACAGATACGCAGTATTTT
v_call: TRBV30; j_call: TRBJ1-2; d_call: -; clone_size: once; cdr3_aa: CAWSVTGLYGYTF; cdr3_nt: TGTGCCTGGAGTGTAACAGGGCTATATGGCTACACCTTC
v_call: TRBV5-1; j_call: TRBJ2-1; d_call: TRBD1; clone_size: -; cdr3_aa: CASSHSGQGATNEQFF; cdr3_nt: TGCGCCAGCAGCCATTCTGGACAGGGGGCGACCAATGAGCAGTTCTTC
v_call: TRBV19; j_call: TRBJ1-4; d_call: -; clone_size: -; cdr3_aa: CASSMSGVIEKLFF; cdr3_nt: TGTGCCAGTAGTATGTCAGGGGTTATCGAAAAACTGTTTTTT
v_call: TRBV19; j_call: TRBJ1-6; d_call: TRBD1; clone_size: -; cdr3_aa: CASSTQGAPYFSPLHF; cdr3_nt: TGTGCCAGTAGTACCCAGGGGGCTCCGTATTTTTCACCCCTCCACTTT
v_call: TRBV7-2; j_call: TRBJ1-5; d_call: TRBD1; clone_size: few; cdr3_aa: CASSLGTGGLGQPQHF; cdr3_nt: TGTGCCAGCAGCTTAGGGACAGGCGGCCTGGGCCAGCCCCAGCATTTT
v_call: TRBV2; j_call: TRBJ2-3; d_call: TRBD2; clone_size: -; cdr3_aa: CASAASGGNTQYF; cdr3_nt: TGTGCCAGCGCCGCTAGCGGGGGTAATACGCAGTATTTT
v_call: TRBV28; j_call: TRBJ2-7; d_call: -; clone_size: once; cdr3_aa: CASSLGGIGGEQYF; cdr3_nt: TGTGCCAGCAGTTTGGGTGGGATCGGAGGCGAGCAGTACTTC
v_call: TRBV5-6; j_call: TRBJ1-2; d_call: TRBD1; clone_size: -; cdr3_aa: CASSLEGTGAGYGYTF; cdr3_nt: TGTGCCAGCAGCTTGGAGGGGACAGGGGCAGGCTATGGCTACACCTTC
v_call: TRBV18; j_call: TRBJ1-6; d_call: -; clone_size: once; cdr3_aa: CASSPAVNSPLHF; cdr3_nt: TGTGCCAGCTCACCAGCAGTTAATTCACCCCTCCACTTT
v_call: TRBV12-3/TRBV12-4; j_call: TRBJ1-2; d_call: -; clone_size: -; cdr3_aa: CASSLRSDYTF; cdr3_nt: TGTGCCAGCAGTTTAAGGAGTGACTACACCTTC
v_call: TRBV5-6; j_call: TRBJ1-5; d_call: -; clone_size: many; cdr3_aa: CASSPSAGEGNQPQHF; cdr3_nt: TGTGCCAGCAGCCCTTCGGCGGGGGAGGGCAATCAGCCCCAGCATTTT
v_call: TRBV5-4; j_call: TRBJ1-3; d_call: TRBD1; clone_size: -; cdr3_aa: CASSRTGTDGNTIYF; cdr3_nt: TGTGCCAGCAGTCGCACCGGGACAGACGGAAACACCATATATTTT
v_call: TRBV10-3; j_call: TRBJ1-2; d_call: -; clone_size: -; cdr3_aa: CAISGGPNANYGYTF; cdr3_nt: TGTGCCATCAGTGGAGGGCCAAACGCTAACTATGGCTACACCTTC
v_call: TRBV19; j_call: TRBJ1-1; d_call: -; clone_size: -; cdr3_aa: CASSKSGVMNTEAFF; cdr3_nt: TGTGCCAGTAGTAAGTCGGGTGTTATGAACACTGAAGCTTTCTTT
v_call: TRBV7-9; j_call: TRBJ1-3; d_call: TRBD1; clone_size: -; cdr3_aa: CASSSFRGQVSGNTIYF; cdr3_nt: TGTGCCAGCAGCTCCTTCAGGGGGCAAGTGTCTGGAAACACCATATATTTT
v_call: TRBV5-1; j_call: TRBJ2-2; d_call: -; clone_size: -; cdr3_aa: CASSMAGTGELFF; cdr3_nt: TGCGCCAGCAGCATGGCAGGGACCGGGGAGCTGTTTTTT
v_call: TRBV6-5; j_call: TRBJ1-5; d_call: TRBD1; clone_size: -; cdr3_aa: CASSYGTGHQPQHF; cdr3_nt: TGTGCCAGCAGTTACGGGACAGGTCATCAGCCCCAGCATTTT
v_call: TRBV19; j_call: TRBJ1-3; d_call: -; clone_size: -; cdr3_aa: CASARDNLNSGNTIYF; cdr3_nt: TGTGCCAGTGCACGGGACAACCTAAACTCTGGAAACACCATATATTTT
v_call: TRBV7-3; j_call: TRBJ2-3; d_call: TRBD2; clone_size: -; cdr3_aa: CASSPLAGGSDTQYF; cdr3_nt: TGTGCCAGCAGCCCACTAGCGGGAGGTTCGGATACGCAGTATTTT
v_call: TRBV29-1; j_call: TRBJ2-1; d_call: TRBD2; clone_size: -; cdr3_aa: CSVAGTSGRFSYNEQFF; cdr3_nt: TGCAGCGTTGCCGGGACTAGCGGACGATTCTCCTACAATGAGCAGTTCTTC
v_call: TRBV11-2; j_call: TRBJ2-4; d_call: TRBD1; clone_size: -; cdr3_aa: CASSRRTQGEGNIQYF; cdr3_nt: TGTGCCAGCAGCCGAAGGACACAGGGGGAAGGGAACATTCAGTACTTC
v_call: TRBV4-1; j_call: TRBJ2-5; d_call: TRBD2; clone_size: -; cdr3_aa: CASSRTGTSGYQETQYF; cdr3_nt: TGCGCCAGCAGCCGAACCGGGACTAGCGGGTACCAAGAGACCCAGTACTTC
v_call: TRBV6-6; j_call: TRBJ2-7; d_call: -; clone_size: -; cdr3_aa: CASSYGADYEQYF; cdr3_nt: TGTGCCAGCAGTTACGGGGCAGACTACGAGCAGTACTTC
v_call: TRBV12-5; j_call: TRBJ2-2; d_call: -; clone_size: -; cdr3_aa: CASGYGLGTGELFF; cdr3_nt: TGTGCTAGTGGTTACGGACTGGGGACCGGGGAGCTGTTTTTT
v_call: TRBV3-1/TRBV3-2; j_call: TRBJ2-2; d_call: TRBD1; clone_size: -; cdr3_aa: CASSLQGDTGELFF; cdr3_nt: TGTGCCAGCAGTCTCCAGGGGGACACCGGGGAGCTGTTTTTT
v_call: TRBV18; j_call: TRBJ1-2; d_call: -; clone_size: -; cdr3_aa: CASSPSDSYGYTF; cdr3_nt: TGTGCCAGCTCACCTAGTGACTCCTATGGCTACACCTTC
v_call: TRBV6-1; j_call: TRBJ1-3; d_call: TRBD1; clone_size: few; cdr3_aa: CASSERRGRGPGNTIYF; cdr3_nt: TGTGCCAGCAGTGAACGCAGGGGCAGGGGGCCAGGAAACACCATATATTTT
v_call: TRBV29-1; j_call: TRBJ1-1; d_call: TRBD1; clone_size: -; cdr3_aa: CSVGRTGQRNTEAFF; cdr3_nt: TGCAGCGTGGGAAGGACAGGGCAACGGAACACTGAAGCTTTCTTT
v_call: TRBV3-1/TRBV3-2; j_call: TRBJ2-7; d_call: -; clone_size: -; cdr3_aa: CASSQQGGSYEQYF; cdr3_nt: TGTGCCAGCAGCCAACAGGGAGGATCATACGAGCAGTACTTC
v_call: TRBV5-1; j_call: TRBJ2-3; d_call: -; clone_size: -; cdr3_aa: CASSLSSGSSTDTQYF; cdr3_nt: TGCGCCAGCAGCTTGAGTTCGGGGAGTTCAACAGATACGCAGTATTTT
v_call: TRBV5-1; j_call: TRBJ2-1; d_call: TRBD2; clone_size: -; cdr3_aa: CASRPSGGLYNEQFF; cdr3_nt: TGCGCCAGCAGACCTAGCGGGGGGCTCTACAATGAGCAGTTCTTC
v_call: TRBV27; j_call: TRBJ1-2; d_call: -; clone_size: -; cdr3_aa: CASSVQGGNIFYGYTF; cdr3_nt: TGTGCCAGCAGCGTTCAGGGTGGAAACATATTCTATGGCTACACCTTC
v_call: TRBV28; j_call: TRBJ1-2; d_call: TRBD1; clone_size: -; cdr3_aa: CASIPTGGYGYTF; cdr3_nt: TGTGCCAGCATCCCGACAGGGGGCTATGGCTACACCTTC